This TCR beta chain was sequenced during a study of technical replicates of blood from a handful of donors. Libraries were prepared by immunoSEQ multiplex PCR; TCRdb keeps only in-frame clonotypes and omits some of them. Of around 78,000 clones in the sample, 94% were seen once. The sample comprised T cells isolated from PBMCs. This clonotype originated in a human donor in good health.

CDR3 nucleotides: TGTGCTAGTGGTTTAGAGACAGAACCCATGCCCCATGAGCAGTTCTTC. This encodes CASGLETEPMPHEQFF. The chain joins TRBV12-5 to TRBJ2-1; a weak D match, TRBD1 (5 bases). Deletions cut 3 bases from V and 8 bases from J, with 20 bases between. Germline CDR1 LGHNT, CDR2 FRNRAP. The CDR3 spans 16 residues.